These 28 T cell receptor beta chains were all obtained from the same sample, sequenced in a study of cytomegalovirus exposure and HLA in healthy donors. The PCR ran on 60 Vbeta and 13 Jbeta primers. Generated by immunoSEQ multiplex PCR, the TCRdb table keeps only in-frame clones and is missing some. The sample consists of more than 95,000 clones, 75% to 90% of them appearing once. Sequencing was done on a sample of PBMCs. The receptors come from a man aged 25-45 years in good health and CMV-seropositive.

This rearrangement joins TRBV7-3 to TRBJ1-1; D is uncertain. V shed 8 bases and J shed 2 bases, with 18 bases lying between them. This CDR3 is built from 15 residues. CDR1 is SGHTA and CDR2 is FQGTGA in the germline V gene. CDR3 DNA: TGTGCCAGCGAGGGCAGTGTTTTGGCAAACACTGAAGCTTTCTTT. Its protein product is CASEGSVLANTEAFF.

CDR3 coding DNA: TGTGCCAGCAGCCGGGACAGGGTACAGTACTTC. It specifies CASSRDRVQYF. This rearrangement joins TRBV6-1 to TRBJ2-7; 9 bases are a match to TRBD1. This CDR3 spans 11 amino acids. The germline CDR1 and CDR2 sequences are MNHNS and SASEGT. The junction had 4 bases not matched to a gene; V was cut back by 6 bases and J by 10 bases.

V usage is TRBV9 and J usage is TRBJ2-7; 7 bases align to TRBD2. The V gene end was trimmed by 2 bases and the J gene end by 0 bases; junction bases not matched to a gene: 8. CDR1 and CDR2 (germline): SGDLS, YYNGEE. This CDR3 is built from 16 residues. The chain's CDR3 is CASSVGWGGISYEQYF. In DNA, the CDR3 is TGTGCCAGCAGCGTCGGTTGGGGGGGGATCTCCTACGAGCAGTACTTC.

This chain connects TRBV5-1 to TRBJ1-6; no clear D gene. Trimming removed 0 bases at V and 0 bases at J, with 7 bases between. The germline gives CDR1 SGHRS, CDR2 YFSETQ. The CDR3 runs 16 residues. The CDR3 DNA sequence: TGCGCCAGCAGCTTGGACCGGAGCTCCTATAATTCACCCCTCCACTTT. It is translated as CASSLDRSSYNSPLHF.

This clone was seen a handful of times. The chain has TRBV5-4 and TRBJ1-2; TRBD1 matches at 7 bases. V shed 2 bases and J 6 bases; nucleotides not matched to a gene: 1. The CDR3 is 12 amino acids. Germline V lookup: CDR1 SGHNT, CDR2 YYREEE (reference sequence). CDR3 in DNA: TGTGCCAGCAGCTTTGACAGGGATGGCTACACCTTC. Encoded protein: CASSFDRDGYTF.

The V call is TRBV9, the J call TRBJ2-1; D is possibly TRBD2 (5 bases). The CDR3 consists of 14 residues. Trimming cost V 0 bases and J 8 bases, with 12 bases left between them. From germline, CDR1 is SGDLS and CDR2 YYNGEE. The CDR3 sequence: CASSVDPGMDEQFF. CDR3 bases: TGTGCCAGCAGCGTAGATCCGGGAATGGATGAGCAGTTCTTC.

J is TRBJ2-2 and V is TRBV5-1; possible D gene TRBD1, 6 bases. V lost 0 bases and J lost 2, with 8 bases in between. Germline assignment: CDR1 SGHRS and CDR2 YFSETQ. This CDR3 comprises 15 residues. The CDR3 DNA follows: TGCGCCAGCAGCTTGGACAGGGCCAACACCGGGGAGCTGTTTTTT. Its translation is CASSLDRANTGELFF.

The chain uses TRBV19 and TRBJ1-1; TRBD1 is a possible D gene (6 bases). The germline V and J ends were trimmed by 7 bases and 5 bases, with 17 bases remaining between them. Germline loops: CDR1 LNHDA, CDR2 SQIVND (reference sequence). This CDR3 is built from 14 residues. The CDR3 reads CASTATGRWTEAFF. The CDR3 DNA is TGTGCCAGTACCGCGACAGGCCGGTGGACTGAAGCTTTCTTT.

V usage is TRBV5-5 and J usage is TRBJ1-6; TRBD1 agrees at 7 bases. The CDR3 has 15 amino acids. V was clipped by 4 bases and J by 7 bases; unmatched bases: 8. From germline, CDR1 is SGHKS and CDR2 YYEKEE (reference sequence). For the CDR3, the DNA is TGTGCCAGCAGCCTTGACTGGGACAGAAATTCACCCCTCCACTTT. Translated, it gives CASSLDWDRNSPLHF. The full variable domain, with the rest looked up from reference TRBV5-5 and TRBJ1-6, is DAGVTQSPTHLIKTRGQQVTLRCSPISGHKSVSWYQQVLGQGPQFIFQYYEKEERGRGNFPDRFSARQFPNYSSELNVNALLLGDSALYLCASSLDWDRNSPLHFGNGTRLTVT.

This clone has just a few counts. The rearrangement links TRBV2 to TRBJ2-7; 7 bases are a match to TRBD2. The germline V gene encodes CDR1 SNHLY and CDR2 FYNNEI. The CDR3 has 15 amino acids. The V segment lost 8 bases and the J segment 7 bases; nucleotides outside the gene matches: 17. The CDR3 bases are TGTGCCAGCTCACGAGGGGAGGGACGAGGGAGGGAGCAGTACTTC. Translating gives CASSRGEGRGREQYF.

There are a few counts of this clone. The germline gene is not matched at one end of the junction; a read error may be the cause. The chain joins TRBV19 to TRBJ2-6; 7 bases are a match to TRBD2. Germline CDR1 reads LNHDA; CDR2 reads SQIVND (reference sequence). The CDR3 sequence is 15 residues long. The CDR3 reads CASSMGRAGANGLTF. The CDR3 DNA follows: TGTGCCAGTAGTATGGGGAGGGCTGGGGCCAACGGCCTGACTTTC.

The chain links TRBV5-8 to TRBJ1-5, with D perhaps matching TRBD1 (5 bases). V lost 4 bases to trimming and J lost 0 bases, with 14 bases between them. The germline V gene has CDR1 SGHTS and CDR2 YDEGEE. The CDR3 consists of 16 residues. CDR3 coding DNA: TGTGCCAGCAGCCCCAACCCCAGGGATAGCAATCAGCCCCAGCATTTT. Translated: CASSPNPRDSNQPQHF.

The chain links TRBV15 to TRBJ1-1; 8 nucleotides agree with TRBD1. The ends lost 3 bases at V and 3 bases at J; junction bases unmatched: 0. Germline V gene data show CDR1 as LNHNV and CDR2 as YYDKDF (reference sequence). This CDR3 region has 13 residues. This CDR3 reads CATSRDRDTEAFF. CDR3 coding DNA: TGTGCCACCAGCAGGGACAGGGACACTGAAGCTTTCTTT.

This chain joins TRBV9 and TRBJ1-1; D is unresolved. CDR3 length: 15 amino acids. V lost 0 bases, J lost 4 bases, and 13 bases lay in between. Germline values: CDR1 SGDLS, CDR2 YYNGEE. The CDR3 reads CASSVGGRSGTEAFF. CDR3 sequence (DNA): TGTGCCAGCAGCGTAGGAGGGAGGTCGGGCACTGAAGCTTTCTTT.

This clone has a handful of counts. The chain uses TRBV6-5 and TRBJ2-7; tentatively, D is TRBD1 (5 bases). This CDR3 comprises 14 residues. The germline gives CDR1 MNHEY, CDR2 SVGAGI. Trimming stripped 0 bases from V and 0 bases from J, with 6 bases between. CDR3 DNA: TGTGCCAGCAGTTACTCTCAGGGCTCCTACGAGCAGTACTTC. Residues: CASSYSQGSYEQYF.

The chain couples TRBV7-8 to TRBJ1-6, with no clear D. The germline V gene has CDR1 SGHVS and CDR2 FQNEAQ. CDR3 length equals 14 residues. V was pared by 5 bases and J by 8 bases, with 13 bases between. The DNA for the CDR3 is TGTGCCAGCAGCGCGGCCACGCCGCATTCACCCCTCCACTTT. Protein: CASSAATPHSPLHF.

The V gene is TRBV7-2, the J gene TRBJ1-2; 10 nucleotides line up with TRBD1. Germline V gene lookup returns CDR1 SGHTA and CDR2 FQGNSA. CDR3 length: 16 residues. The V and J ends lost 6 bases and 6 bases, in that order; junction bases with no gene match: 13. Written as DNA, the CDR3 is TGTGCCAGCAGTCATCAGGCCCCCGGGACAGGGGATGGCTACACCTTC. Its translation: CASSHQAPGTGDGYTF.

The chain uses TRBV5-1 and TRBJ2-1; 8 bases fit TRBD2. CDR1 SGHRS and CDR2 YFSETQ come from the germline V gene. The CDR3 consists of 16 residues. The junction had 8 bases not matched to a gene; V was cut back by 0 bases and J by 6 bases. Written as DNA, the CDR3 is TGCGCCAGCAGCTTGGGTGGGACTAGAAGTTTCAATGAGCAGTTCTTC. Residues: CASSLGGTRSFNEQFF.

The chain couples TRBV2 to TRBJ1-1; D unresolved. Germline V lookup: CDR1 SNHLY, CDR2 FYNNEI. This CDR3 contains 14 residues. V dropped 2 bases and J dropped 4 bases, with 11 bases sitting between them. In nucleotides, the CDR3 is TGTGCCAGCAGTGAAATGGGAGGGCGCACTGAAGCTTTCTTT. This codes for CASSEMGGRTEAFF.

The chain employs TRBV6-6 and TRBJ2-3, with TRBD1 matching 7 bases. The ends lost 5 bases at V and 0 bases at J; junction bases unmatched: 5. Per the germline V gene, CDR1 is MNHNY and CDR2 is SVGAGI (reference sequence). The CDR3 consists of 15 residues. The CDR3 sequence: CASSRQGPSTDTQYF. CDR3 nucleotide sequence: TGTGCCAGCAGTCGACAGGGACCTAGCACAGATACGCAGTATTTT.

The rearrangement links TRBV27 to TRBJ1-1; D unclear. The CDR3 has 16 residues. Per the germline V gene, CDR1 is MNHEY and CDR2 is SMNVEV (reference sequence). V was pared by 0 bases and J by 7 bases, with 18 bases between. CDR3 DNA sequence: TGTGCCAGCAGTTTATCACCGGGAGGTTGGATGGATGAAGCTTTCTTT. As protein: CASSLSPGGWMDEAFF.

The V call is TRBV6-5, the J call TRBJ1-1; TRBD1 matches at 8 bases. The CDR3 consists of 16 residues. Germline CDR1 MNHEY, CDR2 SVGAGI. V was pared by 3 bases and J by 11 bases, with 17 bases of the junction left unmatched. The CDR3 region is CASSYKAPRTGSVAFF. For the CDR3, the DNA is TGTGCCAGCAGTTATAAGGCCCCACGGACAGGGAGTGTCGCTTTCTTT.

This chain connects TRBV28 to TRBJ1-6, with D perhaps TRBD1 (6 bases). Trimming removed 6 bases at V and 10 bases at J, with 19 bases between. Germline values: CDR1 MDHEN, CDR2 SYDVKM. There are 15 residues in the CDR3. Written as DNA, the CDR3 is TGTGCCAGCAGCCCACACAGGGTTTTAGGGTCACCCCTCCACTTT. It encodes CASSPHRVLGSPLHF. The entire variable domain, with the rest obtained from reference TRBV28 and TRBJ1-6, is as follows: DVKVTQSSRYLVKRTGEKVFLECVQDMDHENMFWYRQDPGLGLRLIYFSYDVKMKEKGDIPEGYSVSREKKERFSLILESASTNQTSMYLCASSPHRVLGSPLHFGNGTRLTVT.

V is TRBV7-2 and J is TRBJ2-7; 8 bases fit TRBD1. Germline-derived CDR1 and CDR2 are SGHTA and FQGNSA. The length of the CDR3 is 14 residues. J was trimmed by 3 bases and V by 2 bases; bases with no gene match: 3. CDR3 sequence reads: CASSLMDRDYEQYF. In nucleotides, the CDR3 is TGTGCCAGCAGCTTAATGGACAGGGACTACGAGCAGTACTTC.

The genes are TRBV18 and TRBJ1-5; D gene ambiguous. This CDR3 is 12 amino acids long. V was trimmed by 3 bases and J by 11 bases, leaving 11 bases between them. CDR1 KGHSH and CDR2 LQKENI come from the germline V gene. The CDR3 loop is CASSPPGEAQHF. The CDR3 DNA is TGTGCCAGCTCACCGCCCGGCGAGGCCCAGCATTTT.

The rearrangement links TRBV5-1 to TRBJ1-6; D is unclear. The germline CDR1 and CDR2 sequences are SGHRS and YFSETQ. The V gene lost 1 base and the J gene lost 7 bases, with 12 bases spanning the gap. This CDR3 contains 15 residues. CDR3 sequence reads: CASSLSAGGNSPLHF. CDR3 bases: TGCGCCAGCAGCTTGTCAGCAGGAGGGAATTCACCCCTCCACTTT.

This clone was observed once. The chain links TRBV21-1 to TRBJ1-2; the table's D gene call, TRBD1, was not cross checked with the DNA. TRBV21-1 is an annotated pseudogene. There are 13 residues in the CDR3. The CDR3 reads CARRTGEIYGYTF. The CDR3 DNA is TGTGCCAGACGGACAGGGGAAATTTATGGCTACACCTTC.

The chain carries TRBV5-4 and TRBJ2-7; no definite D call. The CDR3 length is 13 residues. Trimming took 2 bases from V and 2 from J, leaving 8 bases between them. Germline CDR1 SGHNT, CDR2 YYREEE (reference sequence). Here the CDR3 DNA reads TGTGCCAGCAGCTTAGACATGGCCTACGAGCAGTACTTC. Protein: CASSLDMAYEQYF.